This T cell receptor (beta chain) was captured in a study of regulatory T cells in long-lasting Graves disease. At the level of the study: Graves' patients, diagnosed recently, had received antithyroid drugs under 3 months. Study-wide findings and caveats: Graves' patients with persistent disease showed TCR diversity lower than patients newly diagnosed.

Arm-PCR of CDR3 regions and iRepertoire HTBI primers were the basis on which TCR beta libraries were built. Authors' processing steps: Identified across the samples were approximately 60 TRBV segments and around 14 TRBJ segments. TCRdb recomputed calls from the multiplex PCR reads with MiXCR, one row per CDR3 protein. The V and J calls were determined by TCRdb, not by the authors. The top ten clones hold 22% of a sample with around 400,000 distinct CDR3 sequences, 15% of them seen once. The length of the CDR3 is 14 residues. V was cut by 0 bases and J by 7 bases, with 12 bases left in between. Germline loops: CDR1 LGHDT, CDR2 YNNKEL (reference sequence). As for time point: newly diagnosed GD, antithyroid drugs for less than 3 months. TCR sequences were obtained from RNA taken from PBMCs. Those enrolled as patients came out of an endocrinology department in Xi'an, China. This clonotype has ten or more counts. Its antigen is as yet unknown.

The sequence came from a female donor with Graves disease. Source: peripheral blood mononuclear cells (PBMCs), taken at new diagnosis, from a patient treated with antithyroid drugs. The V call is TRBV3-1, the J call TRBJ1-2; D gene ambiguous. In DNA, the CDR3 is TGTGCCAGCAGCCAAGATCCGCGCGGCCTTGGCTACACCTTC. Translation gives CASSQDPRGLGYTF.